A single sample is the source of the 20 T cell receptor beta chains below, sequenced in a study of radiotherapy plus CTLA-4 blockade in lung cancer. Assay: immunoSEQ multiplex PCR; the TCRdb copy retains only in-frame clones and omits some. This table has tens of thousands of clones, 76% appearing once. The sample was peripheral blood, taken from a patient treated with radiotherapy plus ipilimumab. Receptor source: a human donor with non-small cell lung cancer who had stable disease on radiotherapy plus ipilimumab.

This clone was picked up one time. The V gene is TRBV10-3, the J gene TRBJ1-5; no reliable D call. The CDR3 runs to 13 residues. Trimming stripped 0 bases from V and 6 bases from J, with 6 bases between. Germline V CDR1 and CDR2: ENHRY, SYGVKD. The CDR3 protein is CAISESPVQPQHF. For the CDR3, the DNA is TGTGCCATCAGTGAGTCGCCGGTTCAGCCCCAGCATTTT.

This clone was picked up a small number of times. V and J are TRBV18 and TRBJ1-4; D is uncertain. The V and J ends lost 3 bases and 0 bases respectively, with 14 bases between them. The CDR3 is made up of 17 amino acids. Germline loops: CDR1 KGHSH, CDR2 LQKENI. DNA of the CDR3: TGTGCCAGCTCACCCCCTCGTGTCGCCTCAACTAATGAAAAACTGTTTTTT. Amino acids: CASSPPRVASTNEKLFF.

The sample holds a few counts of this clone. The chain couples TRBV13 to TRBJ2-7; 8 bases line up with TRBD2. CDR1 and CDR2 from the germline V gene are PRHDT and FYEKMQ (reference sequence). CDR3 length equals 15 residues. The J segment lost 7 bases and the V segment lost 0 bases, leaving 8 bases of the junction unmatched. For the CDR3, the DNA is TGTGCCAGCAGCTTAGGCCGGGGGGGGCCCTGGGAGCAGTACGTC. This encodes CASSLGRGGPWEQYV.

In this sample, this clone turned up a few times. The chain recombines TRBV18 with TRBJ1-2; 7 positions match TRBD1. V lost 0 bases and J lost 5; bases outside the gene matches: 3. Germline CDR1 and CDR2: KGHSH and LQKENI. The CDR3 has 14 residues. The CDR3 DNA follows: TGTGCCAGCTCACCACCCGGGACAGAGTATGGCTACACCTTC. Amino acid sequence: CASSPPGTEYGYTF.

The rearrangement links TRBV7-2 to TRBJ1-5; D is uncertain. Trimming took off 7 bases at V and 0 bases at J, with 7 bases between the two ends. Germline CDR1 is SGHTA and CDR2 is FQGNSA. There are 13 residues in the CDR3. This CDR3 reads CASTGNSNQPQHF. Here the CDR3 DNA reads TGTGCCAGCACCGGCAATAGCAATCAGCCCCAGCATTTT.

CDR3 in DNA: TGTGCTAGTGGTTTGGTCTCAGGGAAGACCGGGGAGCTGTTTTTT. Translated: CASGLVSGKTGELFF. The rearrangement joins TRBV12-5 to TRBJ2-2, with TRBD1 as a possible D gene (5 bases). This CDR3 has 15 amino acids. Trimming took off 0 bases at V and 5 bases at J, with 10 bases between the two ends. CDR1 is LGHNT, CDR2 FRNRAP, per germline.

The chain employs TRBV27 and TRBJ2-7, with D hard to call. The V gene lost 4 bases and the J gene lost 2 bases, with 9 bases spanning the gap. The CDR3 spans 13 residues. Germline V gene sequence: CDR1 MNHEY, CDR2 SMNVEV (reference sequence). This CDR3 reads CASSSAQTYEQYF. The DNA of the CDR3 is TGTGCCAGCAGTTCGGCACAGACCTACGAGCAGTACTTC.

This clone was counted only a few times. The CDR3 reads CASSETSGGLPSTDTQYF. The DNA of the CDR3 is TGTGCCAGCAGCGAGACTAGCGGGGGGTTACCTAGCACAGATACGCAGTATTTT. The V call is TRBV9, the J call TRBJ2-3; 13 nucleotides line up with TRBD2. This CDR3 comprises 18 residues. Germline V gene sequence: CDR1 SGDLS, CDR2 YYNGEE. The junction had 7 bases not matched to a gene; V was cut back by 3 bases and J by 0 bases.

This clone appeared a few times. This same CDR3 is encoded by further DNA sequences in the sample. The chain combines TRBV5-6 with TRBJ2-5; possibly TRBD2 for D (7 bases). The CDR3 extends over 14 amino acids. V was clipped by 6 bases and J by 5 bases, with 17 bases between them. The germline gives CDR1 SGHDT, CDR2 YYEEEE. CDR3 loop: CASTLGGLEETQYF. In DNA, the CDR3 is TGTGCCAGCACCCTGGGGGGGCTCGAGGAGACCCAGTACTTC.

J is TRBJ2-1 and V is TRBV29-1; D is possibly TRBD2 (6 bases). The V gene's germline CDR1 is SQVTM and CDR2 ANQGSEA. Trimming left V 6 bases short and J 0 bases short, with 9 bases between. This CDR3 has 13 residues. This CDR3 is CSVGLGSYNEQFF. The CDR3 nucleotides read TGCAGCGTGGGACTGGGCTCCTACAATGAGCAGTTCTTC.

The chain has TRBV7-9 and TRBJ2-5, with D unclear. The ends were cut back, 7 bases at V and 1 base at J, with 16 bases in the middle. Germline loops: CDR1 SEHNR, CDR2 FQNEAQ (reference sequence). This CDR3 contains 15 residues. In DNA form, the CDR3 reads TGTGCCAGCACTCTGAACGGGCAAACCCAAGAGACCCAGTACTTC. It translates to CASTLNGQTQETQYF. Filled out from reference TRBV7-9 and TRBJ2-5, the complete variable domain reads DTGVSQNPRHKITKRGQNVTFRCDPISEHNRLYWYRQTLGQGPEFLTYFQNEAQLEKSRLLSDRFSAERPKGSFSTLEIQRTEQGDSAMYLCASTLNGQTQETQYFGPGTRLLVL.

The count of this clone is one. V and J are TRBV6-5 and TRBJ1-5; D gene ambiguous. The CDR3 is 15 residues long. The ends were cut back, 7 bases at V and 5 bases at J, with 18 bases in the middle. Per the germline V gene, CDR1 is MNHEY and CDR2 is SVGAGI. The CDR3 is CASKILEVTDQPQHF. CDR3 DNA sequence: TGTGCCAGCAAAATCTTGGAGGTTACGGATCAGCCCCAGCATTTT.

This sequence joins TRBV5-1 and TRBJ2-7, with D perhaps matching TRBD2 (6 bases). Germline lookup yields CDR1 SGHRS and CDR2 YFSETQ. Trimming shortened V by 0 bases and J by 6 bases, and 16 bases separated the two germline ends. The CDR3 spans 15 residues. The CDR3 here is CASSLAGRREAEQYF. In DNA, the CDR3 is TGCGCCAGCAGCTTGGCTGGTCGTAGGGAGGCCGAGCAGTACTTC.

The chain is built from TRBV5-6 and TRBJ1-5; no clear D. CDR1 is SGHDT and CDR2 is YYEEEE in the germline V gene. V was clipped by 2 bases and J by 4 bases, with 10 bases between them. This CDR3 has 14 residues. The CDR3 coding sequence is TGTGCCAGCAGCTTTGGCAGGATGAATCAGCCCCAGCATTTT. It specifies CASSFGRMNQPQHF.

The chain joins TRBV10-3 to TRBJ2-3; D is ambiguous. Trimming took 4 bases from V and 0 from J, leaving 11 bases between them. The germline V gene has CDR1 ENHRY and CDR2 SYGVKD. The CDR3 extends over 15 amino acids. The CDR3: CAISASPLSTDTQYF. The CDR3 DNA is TGTGCCATCAGTGCTTCGCCACTTAGCACAGATACGCAGTATTTT.

The genes are TRBV7-9 and TRBJ1-2; no reliable D call. Germline assignment: CDR1 SEHNR and CDR2 FQNEAQ (reference sequence). The CDR3 runs 14 residues. V was clipped by 1 base and J by 4 bases, with 10 bases between them. CDR3 sequence (DNA): TGTGCCAGCAGCTTAGAACTCGGGAGCTATGGCTACACCTTC. Amino acid sequence: CASSLELGSYGYTF.

This sequence joins TRBV18 and TRBJ2-7; D is unclear. With 6 bases removed from V and 7 bases from J, the gap between germline ends came to 13 bases. The CDR3 covers 12 residues. Germline V gives CDR1 KGHSH, CDR2 LQKENI. CDR3 in DNA: TGTGCCAGCTCCTCGTCCCCCGGGGAGCAGTACGTC. This translates into CASSSSPGEQYV.

J is TRBJ1-2 and V is TRBV7-3; D remains ambiguous. With 1 base removed from V and 2 bases from J, the gap between germline ends came to 5 bases. The CDR3 consists of 13 residues. Germline CDR1 reads SGHTA; CDR2 reads FQGTGA. CDR3 DNA: TGTGCCAGCAGCTTAATACCCAACTATGGCTACACCTTC. It encodes CASSLIPNYGYTF. Full variable domain (remainder filled in from reference TRBV7-3 and TRBJ1-2): GAGVSQTPSNKVTEKGKYVELRCDPISGHTALYWYRQSLGQGPEFLIYFQGTGAADDSGLPNDRFFAVRPEGSVSTLKIQRTERGDSAVYLCASSLIPNYGYTFGSGTRLTVV.

This clone was counted only a few times. The rearrangement links TRBV6-1 to TRBJ1-6; D is undetermined. Germline V gives CDR1 MNHNS, CDR2 SASEGT. The V end lost 6 bases, the J end lost 7 bases, and 10 bases lay between the germline ends. The CDR3 covers 13 residues. DNA for the CDR3: TGTGCCAGCAGCGGACGGACCAATTCACCCCTCCACTTT. This gives the protein CASSGRTNSPLHF.

The chain combines TRBV5-1 with TRBJ1-1; tentative D call: TRBD1 (6 bases). Germline CDR1 reads SGHRS; CDR2 reads YFSETQ. The CDR3 extends over 14 amino acids. The V and J ends lost 3 bases and 1 base respectively, with 10 bases between them. The CDR3 DNA is TGCGCCAGCAGCTCAGGGGTTCGGAACACTGAAGCTTTCTTT. It yields the protein CASSSGVRNTEAFF.